These 20 T cell receptor beta chains came from one sample sequenced in a study of cytomegalovirus exposure and HLA in healthy donors. Both 60 Vbeta primers and 13 Jbeta primers went into the PCR. TCRdb's copy holds only in-frame clones and misses some; the assay was immunoSEQ multiplex PCR. This table has some 140,000 clones, roughly 78% appearing once. The material sequenced was PBMCs. The origin of the receptors is a man between 25 and 39 years old in good health.

This clone was found a few times. This chain connects TRBV30 to TRBJ1-5; D is uncertain. The CDR3 runs to 9 residues. Germline values: CDR1 GTSNPN, CDR2 SVGIG (reference sequence). The CDR3 loop reads CLRNQPQHF. CDR3 sequence (DNA): TGTTTACGGAATCAGCCCCAGCATTTT.

The chain employs TRBV18 and TRBJ2-5; the D gene is possibly TRBD2 (6 bases). In germline, CDR1 is KGHSH, CDR2 LQKENI. Trimming removed 4 bases at V and 5 bases at J, with 17 bases between. There are 15 residues in the CDR3. In DNA form, the CDR3 reads TGTGCCAGCTCACGTACCATGGGGGGATCGGAGACCCAGTACTTC. The encoded protein is CASSRTMGGSETQYF. Filled out from reference TRBV18 and TRBJ2-5, the complete variable domain reads NAGVMQNPRHLVRRRGQEARLRCSPMKGHSHVYWYRQLPEEGLKFMVYLQKENIIDESGMPKERFSAEFPKEGPSILRIQQVVRGDSAAYFCASSRTMGGSETQYFGPGTRLLVL.

The J gene is TRBJ1-2, the V gene TRBV4-3; D unclear. Germline lookup yields CDR1 LGHNA and CDR2 YSLEER. The CDR3 has 17 residues. V gave up 0 bases and J gave up 0 bases, with 14 bases separating them. CDR3 bases: TGCGCCAGCAGCCAAGACCGCCCGTTGGCCTCTAACTATGGCTACACCTTC. Its protein product is CASSQDRPLASNYGYTF.

The rearrangement uses TRBV19 and TRBJ1-1; D call uncertain. The CDR3 is 14 amino acids. V lost 4 bases and J lost 3, with 12 bases in between. Germline values: CDR1 LNHDA, CDR2 SQIVND (reference sequence). In DNA form, the CDR3 reads TGTGCCAGTAGTAAGCCGATCCTTTACACTGAAGCTTTCTTT. Translated, it gives CASSKPILYTEAFF.

The gene calls are TRBV4-3 and TRBJ1-4; TRBD1 aligns across 9 bases. CDR3 length: 14 amino acids. Germline CDR1 and CDR2: LGHNA and YSLEER. V lost 3 bases to trimming and J lost 8 bases; unmatched junction nucleotides: 4. DNA for the CDR3: TGCGCCAGCAGCCAGGGACAGGGTCGGGAAAAACTGTTTTTT. Encoded protein: CASSQGQGREKLFF.

DNA for the CDR3: TGTGCCAGCAGGCGGAGGGGGCGGGTTGACTCCGAGCAGTACTTC. Its translation is CASRRRGRVDSEQYF. The V and J genes are TRBV6-5 and TRBJ2-7; possible D gene TRBD1, 7 bases. CDR3 size: 15 residues. Per the germline V gene, CDR1 is MNHEY and CDR2 is SVGAGI. V lost 6 bases, J lost 6 bases, and 21 bases lay in between.

This clone has just one count. V and J are TRBV2 and TRBJ1-2; D is possibly TRBD1 (6 bases). Between the trimmed V and J ends, which lost 6 bases and 4 bases, there was a span of 15 bases. This CDR3 has 14 amino acids. Germline V gives CDR1 SNHLY, CDR2 FYNNEI. CDR3 protein: CASSASGGSYGYTF. The CDR3 nucleotides read TGTGCCAGCAGCGCTTCGGGGGGCAGCTATGGCTACACCTTC.

The V and J genes are TRBV12-5 and TRBJ2-1; D possibly corresponds to TRBD1 (6 bases). V lost 1 base, J lost 8 bases, and 9 bases lay in between. Germline V CDR1 and CDR2: LGHNT, FRNRAP. This CDR3 has 13 amino acids. CDR3 bases: TGTGCTAGTGGTTTGGGATACAGGGATGAGCAGTTCTTC. Amino acid sequence: CASGLGYRDEQFF.

This clone appeared a single time. The chain has TRBV11-3 and TRBJ1-1, with 7 bases aligning to TRBD1. The CDR3 runs to 16 residues. The germline V gene encodes CDR1 SGHNT and CDR2 YENEEA. Trimming cost V 0 bases and J 3 bases; bases outside gene matches: 7. The CDR3 is CASSLDCGQEHTEAFF. The CDR3, as DNA: TGTGCCAGCAGCTTAGATTGTGGACAGGAGCACACTGAAGCTTTCTTT. Together with reference TRBV11-3 and TRBJ1-1, the CDR3 gives the full variable domain: EAGVVQSPRYKIIEKKQPVAFWCNPISGHNTLYWYLQNLGQGPELLIRYENEEAVDDSQLPKDRFSAERLKGVDSTLKIQPAELGDSAVYLCASSLDCGQEHTEAFFGQGTRLTVV.

V and J are TRBV19 and TRBJ1-1; no clear D gene. Germline-derived CDR1 and CDR2 are LNHDA and SQIVND (reference sequence). The CDR3 length is 16 residues. Trimming pared 5 bases from V and 4 bases from J, leaving 20 bases between. CDR3 region: CASSPTPRPLGTEAFF. The CDR3 DNA reads TGTGCCAGTAGTCCAACCCCGCGGCCCCTGGGCACTGAAGCTTTCTTT. Full variable domain (outside the CDR3, taken from reference TRBV19 and TRBJ1-1): DGGITQSPKYLFRKEGQNVTLSCEQNLNHDAMYWYRQDPGQGLRLIYYSQIVNDFQKGDIAEGYSVSREKKESFPLTVTSAQKNPTAFYLCASSPTPRPLGTEAFFGQGTRLTVV.

This clone was recorded a few times. The chain recombines TRBV11-2 with TRBJ2-2, with D unclear. Per the germline V gene, CDR1 is SGHAT and CDR2 is FQNNGV. V lost 5 bases, J lost 1 base, and 8 bases lay in between. This CDR3 contains 14 residues. The CDR3 nucleotides are TGTGCCAGCAGCCGGGTGGGGAACACCGGGGAGCTGTTTTTT. Encoded protein: CASSRVGNTGELFF.

This clone was seen only a few times. The rearrangement uses TRBV9 and TRBJ2-3; the match to TRBD2 covers 8 bases. CDR1 SGDLS and CDR2 YYNGEE come from the germline V gene. The CDR3 extends over 14 amino acids. After removal of 2 bases from V and 3 bases from J, the junction contained 2 bases not matched to a gene. The CDR3 region is CASSVSGTTDTQYF. The CDR3 DNA reads TGTGCCAGCAGCGTTAGCGGGACGACAGATACGCAGTATTTT.

The chain carries TRBV7-2 and TRBJ1-1; 8 nucleotides agree with TRBD1. This CDR3 comprises 14 residues. Per germline, CDR1 SGHTA and CDR2 FQGNSA. V was clipped by 7 bases and J by 4 bases; unmatched bases: 8. The CDR3 DNA reads as TGTGCCAGCAAGGCTGACAGGGGCGCCACTGAAGCTTTCTTT. Its translation is CASKADRGATEAFF.

The chain links TRBV9 to TRBJ2-3, with D perhaps matching TRBD2 (5 bases). Germline CDR1 SGDLS, CDR2 YYNGEE. The CDR3 covers 18 residues. V was clipped by 0 bases and J by 2 bases, with 19 bases between them. CDR3 protein: CASSVAPTGVASTDTQYF. In DNA, the CDR3 is TGTGCCAGCAGCGTAGCTCCCACCGGGGTAGCTTCCACAGATACGCAGTATTTT.

This CDR3 reads CASSTSRGETQYF. The CDR3 bases are TGTGCCAGCAGCACCTCCCGGGGAGAGACCCAGTACTTC. The chain uses TRBV14 and TRBJ2-5; D possibly corresponds to TRBD2 (5 bases). The V gene's germline CDR1 is SGHDN and CDR2 FVKESK. The V end was cut by 5 bases, the J end by 4 bases, with 11 bases between. The CDR3 extends over 13 amino acids.

This chain connects TRBV18 to TRBJ2-7; TRBD1 matches 9 bases. This CDR3 is built from 13 residues. The V segment lost 5 bases and the J segment 2 bases; nucleotides outside the gene matches: 1. CDR1 is KGHSH and CDR2 is LQKENI in the germline V gene. In nucleotides, the CDR3 is TGTGCCAGCTCAGGGACAGGGACCTACGAGCAGTACTTC. Its protein product is CASSGTGTYEQYF.

The rearrangement links TRBV7-2 to TRBJ2-7, with unresolved D. In germline, CDR1 is SGHTA, CDR2 FQGNSA. This CDR3 comprises 14 residues. Trimming left V 4 bases short and J 1 base short, with 11 bases between. As DNA, the CDR3 is TGTGCCAGCAGCTCCAGTATGGCTTCCTACGAGCAGTACTTC. Encoded protein: CASSSSMASYEQYF.

The chain uses TRBV7-9 and TRBJ2-7, with 14 bases fitting TRBD2. Trimming removed 3 bases from V and 5 bases from J; junction bases left unmatched: 3. Germline assignment: CDR1 SEHNR and CDR2 FQNEAQ (reference sequence). The CDR3 loop spans 15 amino acids. The CDR3, as DNA: TGTGCCAGCAGCTTGGGGACTAGCGGGAGCGACGAGCAGTACTTC. This codes for CASSLGTSGSDEQYF.

The sample holds one count of this clone. This sequence joins TRBV19 and TRBJ2-5, with 9 bases fitting TRBD1. Germline V gives CDR1 LNHDA, CDR2 SQIVND (reference sequence). The CDR3 has 13 amino acids. V shed 8 bases and J 4 bases; nucleotides not matched to a gene: 5. As DNA, the CDR3 is TGTGCCAGTGGCCGGGACAGGGTAGAGACCCAGTACTTC. Its translation is CASGRDRVETQYF.

The chain couples TRBV28 to TRBJ2-2; D unclear. Trimming left V 4 bases short and J 5 bases short, with 17 bases between. Germline V gene sequence: CDR1 MDHEN, CDR2 SYDVKM. This CDR3 is 16 amino acids long. CDR3 in amino acids: CASSYAALPRTGELFF. In DNA, the CDR3 is TGTGCCAGCAGTTACGCGGCCCTCCCTAGGACCGGGGAGCTGTTTTTT. The full variable domain, its missing parts supplied by reference TRBV28 and TRBJ2-2, is DVKVTQSSRYLVKRTGEKVFLECVQDMDHENMFWYRQDPGLGLRLIYFSYDVKMKEKGDIPEGYSVSREKKERFSLILESASTNQTSMYLCASSYAALPRTGELFFGEGSRLTVL.